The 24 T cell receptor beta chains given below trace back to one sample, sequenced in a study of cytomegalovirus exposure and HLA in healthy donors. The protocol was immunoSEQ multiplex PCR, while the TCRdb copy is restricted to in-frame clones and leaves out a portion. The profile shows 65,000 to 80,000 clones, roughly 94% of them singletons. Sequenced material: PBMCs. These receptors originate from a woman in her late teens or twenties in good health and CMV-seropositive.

The chain's CDR3 is CASSPTPRGSLYYEQYF. CDR3 nucleotide sequence: TGTGCCAGCAGCCCCACCCCCAGGGGGTCCCTCTACTACGAGCAGTACTTC. This sequence joins TRBV13 and TRBJ2-7; the match to TRBD1 covers 7 bases. The CDR3 consists of 17 residues. From germline, CDR1 is PRHDT and CDR2 FYEKMQ (reference sequence). The ends lost 5 bases at V and 3 bases at J; junction bases unmatched: 16.

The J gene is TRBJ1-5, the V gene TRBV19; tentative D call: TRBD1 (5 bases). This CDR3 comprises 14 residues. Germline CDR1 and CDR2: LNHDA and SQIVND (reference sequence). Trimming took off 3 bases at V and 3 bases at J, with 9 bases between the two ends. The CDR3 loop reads CASSIPDTNQPQHF. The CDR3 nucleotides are TGTGCCAGTAGTATCCCGGACACCAATCAGCCCCAGCATTTT.

The CDR3 here is CASIAGQVNEKLFF. As DNA, the CDR3 is TGTGCCAGCATCGCGGGACAGGTTAATGAAAAACTGTTTTTT. The chain uses TRBV2 and TRBJ1-4, with 8 bases aligning to TRBD1. V shed 7 bases, J shed 4 bases, and the junction held 5 bases outside the gene matches. The germline V gene has CDR1 SNHLY and CDR2 FYNNEI. The CDR3 runs 14 residues.

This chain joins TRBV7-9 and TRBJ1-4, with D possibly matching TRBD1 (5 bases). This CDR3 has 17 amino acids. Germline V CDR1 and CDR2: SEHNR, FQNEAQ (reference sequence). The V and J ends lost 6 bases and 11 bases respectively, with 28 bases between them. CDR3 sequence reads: CASSPAVGAGFGDKLFF. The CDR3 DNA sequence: TGTGCCAGCAGTCCAGCCGTCGGGGCGGGATTTGGCGATAAACTGTTTTTT.

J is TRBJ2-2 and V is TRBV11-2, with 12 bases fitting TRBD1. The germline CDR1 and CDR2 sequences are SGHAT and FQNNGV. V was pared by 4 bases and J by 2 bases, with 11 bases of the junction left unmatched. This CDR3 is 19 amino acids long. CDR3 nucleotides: TGTGCCAGCAGCTCGCCGGGACAGGGGGCGAGTTTCAACACCGGGGAGCTGTTTTTT. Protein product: CASSSPGQGASFNTGELFF.

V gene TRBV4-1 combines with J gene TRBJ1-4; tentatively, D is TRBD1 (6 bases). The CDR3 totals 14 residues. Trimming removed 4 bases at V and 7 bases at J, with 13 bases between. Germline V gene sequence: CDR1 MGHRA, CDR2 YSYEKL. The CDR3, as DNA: TGCGCCAGCAGCCTCCCCAGAGGGGGTGAAAAACTGTTTTTT. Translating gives CASSLPRGGEKLFF.

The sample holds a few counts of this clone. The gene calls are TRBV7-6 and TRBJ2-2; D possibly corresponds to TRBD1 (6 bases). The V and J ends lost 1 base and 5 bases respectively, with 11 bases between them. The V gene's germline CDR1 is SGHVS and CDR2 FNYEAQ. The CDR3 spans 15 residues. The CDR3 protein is CASSLVGQGTGELFF. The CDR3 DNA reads TGTGCCAGCAGCTTAGTTGGGCAGGGGACCGGGGAGCTGTTTTTT.

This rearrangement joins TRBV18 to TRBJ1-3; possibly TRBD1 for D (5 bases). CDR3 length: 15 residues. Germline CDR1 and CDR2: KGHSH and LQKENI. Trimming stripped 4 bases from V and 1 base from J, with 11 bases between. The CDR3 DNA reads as TGTGCCAGCTCACTTCGGGGGGGTTCTGGAAACACCATATATTTT. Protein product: CASSLRGGSGNTIYF.

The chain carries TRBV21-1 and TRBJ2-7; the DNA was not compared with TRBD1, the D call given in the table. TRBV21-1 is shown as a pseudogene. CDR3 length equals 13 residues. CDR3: CAAPRQGGLEQYF. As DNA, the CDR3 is TGTGCCGCGCCTCGACAGGGGGGGCTCGAGCAGTACTTC.

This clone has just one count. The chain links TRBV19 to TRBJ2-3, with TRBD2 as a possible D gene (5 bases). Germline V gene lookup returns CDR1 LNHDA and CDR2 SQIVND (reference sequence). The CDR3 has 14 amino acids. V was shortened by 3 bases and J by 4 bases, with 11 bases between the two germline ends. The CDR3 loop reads CASSIGGLADTQYF. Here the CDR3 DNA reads TGTGCCAGTAGTATCGGCGGGTTGGCAGATACGCAGTATTTT.

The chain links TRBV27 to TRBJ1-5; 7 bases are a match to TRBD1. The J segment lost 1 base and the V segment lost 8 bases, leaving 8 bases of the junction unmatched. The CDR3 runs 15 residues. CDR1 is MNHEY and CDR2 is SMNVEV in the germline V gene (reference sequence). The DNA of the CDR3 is TGTGCCAGCTCCTGGACAGGAGAAAGCAATCAGCCCCAGCATTTT. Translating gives CASSWTGESNQPQHF.

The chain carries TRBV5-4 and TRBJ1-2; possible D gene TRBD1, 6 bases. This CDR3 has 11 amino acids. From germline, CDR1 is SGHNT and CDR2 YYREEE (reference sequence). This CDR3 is CAGGGRNGYTF. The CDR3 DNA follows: TGTGCAGGGGGGGGGCGAAATGGCTACACCTTC. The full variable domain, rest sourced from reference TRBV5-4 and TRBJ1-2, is ETGVTQSPTHLIKTRGQQVTLRCSSQSGHNTVSWYQQALGQGPQFIFQYYREEENGRGNFPPRFSGLQFPNYSSELNVNALELDDSALYLCAGGGRNGYTFGSGTRLTVV.

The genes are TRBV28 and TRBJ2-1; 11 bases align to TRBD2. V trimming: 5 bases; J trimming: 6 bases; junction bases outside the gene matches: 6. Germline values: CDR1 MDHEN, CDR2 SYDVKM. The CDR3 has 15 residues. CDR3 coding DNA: TGTGCCAGCAGTCCCACTAGCGGGAGCATCAATGAGCAGTTCTTC. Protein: CASSPTSGSINEQFF.

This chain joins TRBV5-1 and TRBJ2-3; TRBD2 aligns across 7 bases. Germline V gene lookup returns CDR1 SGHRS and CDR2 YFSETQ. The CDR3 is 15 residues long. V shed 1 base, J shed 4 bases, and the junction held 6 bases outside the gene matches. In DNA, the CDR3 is TGCGCCAGCAGCTTGACCGCGGGGGTACCAGATACGCAGTATTTT. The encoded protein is CASSLTAGVPDTQYF.

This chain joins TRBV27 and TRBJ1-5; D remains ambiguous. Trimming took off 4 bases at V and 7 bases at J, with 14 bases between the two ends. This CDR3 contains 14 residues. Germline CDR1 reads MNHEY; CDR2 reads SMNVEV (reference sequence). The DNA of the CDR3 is TGTGCCAGCAGTTCTAGGAGCTCGGAGCAGCCCCAGCATTTT. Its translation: CASSSRSSEQPQHF.

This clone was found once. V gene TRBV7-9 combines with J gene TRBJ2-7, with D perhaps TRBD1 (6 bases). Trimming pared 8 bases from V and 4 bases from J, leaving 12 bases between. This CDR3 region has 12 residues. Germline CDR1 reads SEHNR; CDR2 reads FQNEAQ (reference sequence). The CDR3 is CASSEGGYEQYF. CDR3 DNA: TGTGCCAGCTCTGAAGGGGGATACGAGCAGTACTTC.

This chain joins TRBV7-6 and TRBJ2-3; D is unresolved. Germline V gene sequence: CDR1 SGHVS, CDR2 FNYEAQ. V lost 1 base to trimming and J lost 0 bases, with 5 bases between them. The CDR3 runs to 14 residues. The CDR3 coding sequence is TGTGCCAGCAGCTTAGTTCCTAGCACAGATACGCAGTATTTT. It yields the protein CASSLVPSTDTQYF.

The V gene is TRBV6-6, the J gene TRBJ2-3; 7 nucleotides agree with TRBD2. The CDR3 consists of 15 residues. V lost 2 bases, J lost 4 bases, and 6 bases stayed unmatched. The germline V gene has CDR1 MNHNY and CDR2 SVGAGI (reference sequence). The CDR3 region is CASSYDARGSDTQYF. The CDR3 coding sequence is TGTGCCAGCAGTTACGACGCGCGGGGGTCAGATACGCAGTATTTT.

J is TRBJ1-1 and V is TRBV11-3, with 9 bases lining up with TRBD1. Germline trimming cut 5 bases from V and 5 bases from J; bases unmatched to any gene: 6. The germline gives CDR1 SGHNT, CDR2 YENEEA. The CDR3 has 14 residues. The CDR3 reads CASSRDRAITEAFF. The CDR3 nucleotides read TGTGCCAGCAGCCGGGACAGGGCGATTACTGAAGCTTTCTTT.

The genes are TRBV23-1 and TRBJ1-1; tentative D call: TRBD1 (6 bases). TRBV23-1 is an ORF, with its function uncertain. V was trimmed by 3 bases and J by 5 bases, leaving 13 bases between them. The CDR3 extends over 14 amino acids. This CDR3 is CASSHIPGDTEAFF. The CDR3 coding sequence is TGCGCCAGCAGTCATATCCCAGGGGATACTGAAGCTTTCTTT.

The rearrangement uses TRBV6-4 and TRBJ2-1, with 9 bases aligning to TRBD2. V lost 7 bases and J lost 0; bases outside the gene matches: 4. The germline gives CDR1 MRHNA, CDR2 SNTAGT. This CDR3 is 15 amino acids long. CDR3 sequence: CASNEAGGSYNEQFF. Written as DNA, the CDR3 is TGTGCCAGCAATGAAGCGGGGGGCTCCTACAATGAGCAGTTCTTC.

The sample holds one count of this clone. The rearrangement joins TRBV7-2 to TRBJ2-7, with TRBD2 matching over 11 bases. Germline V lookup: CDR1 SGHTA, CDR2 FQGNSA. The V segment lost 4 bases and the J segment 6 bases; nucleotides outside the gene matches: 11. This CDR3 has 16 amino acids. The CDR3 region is CASSSPQLAGGREQYF. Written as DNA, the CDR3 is TGTGCCAGCAGCTCCCCCCAGCTAGCGGGAGGTCGCGAGCAGTACTTC.

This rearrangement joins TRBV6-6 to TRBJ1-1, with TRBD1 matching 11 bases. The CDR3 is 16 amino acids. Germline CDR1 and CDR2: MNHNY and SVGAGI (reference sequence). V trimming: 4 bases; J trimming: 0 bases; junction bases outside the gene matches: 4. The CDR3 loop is CASSSRDRGMNTEAFF. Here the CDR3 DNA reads TGTGCCAGCAGTTCCCGGGACAGGGGGATGAACACTGAAGCTTTCTTT.

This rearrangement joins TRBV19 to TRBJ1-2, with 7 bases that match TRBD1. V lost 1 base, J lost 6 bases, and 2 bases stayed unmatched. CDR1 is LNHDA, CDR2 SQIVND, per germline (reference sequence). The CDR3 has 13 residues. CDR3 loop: CASSIGQGHGYTF. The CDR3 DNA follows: TGTGCCAGTAGTATAGGACAGGGCCATGGCTACACCTTC.